Presented here are 27 T cell receptor beta chains from one specimen sequenced in a study of OX40 agonist ivuxolimab in advanced cancers. The method was immunoSEQ multiplex PCR; TCRdb's version includes in-frame clones alone and lacks a portion of them. The repertoire holds roughly 24,000 clones, with about four fifths as singletons. Material: CD4+ or CD8+ T cells sorted from blood, obtained in a trial of the OX40 agonist ivuxolimab. These receptors were obtained from an adult with an advanced solid tumor such as melanoma, head and neck, liver or kidney cancer.

This clone has only a few counts. The chain carries TRBV5-6 and TRBJ2-7; D unclear. The CDR3 has 15 amino acids. Trimming pared 0 bases from V and 1 base from J, leaving 11 bases between. Germline values: CDR1 SGHDT, CDR2 YYEEEE. The CDR3 spells CASSLDPQVSYEQYF. CDR3 bases: TGTGCCAGCAGCTTGGATCCCCAGGTTTCCTACGAGCAGTACTTC.

The chain employs TRBV25-1 and TRBJ2-1, with 9 positions matching TRBD2. Germline-derived CDR1 and CDR2 are MGHDK and SYGVNS. The V gene end was trimmed by 3 bases and the J gene end by 4 bases; junction bases not matched to a gene: 7. The CDR3 has 16 amino acids. CDR3 protein: CASSDPGTSRYNEQFF. The CDR3 DNA sequence: TGTGCCAGCAGTGACCCCGGGACTAGCAGATACAATGAGCAGTTCTTC.

In the case of this clone: One end of the junction does not line up with germline, which may come from a read error. The V gene is TRBV6-4, the J gene TRBJ2-5; D is unclear. Germline CDR1 reads MRHNA; CDR2 reads SNTAGT. The CDR3 covers 9 residues. For the CDR3, the DNA is TGTGCCAGCAGCCGACCGGAGAACTTC. This gives the protein CASSRPENF.

V usage is TRBV5-6 and J usage is TRBJ1-2; D call uncertain. The length of the CDR3 is 13 residues. Germline V gives CDR1 SGHDT, CDR2 YYEEEE. The V end was cut by 4 bases, the J end by 5 bases, with 12 bases between. The chain's CDR3 is CASSHHPEYGYTF. In nucleotides, the CDR3 is TGTGCCAGCAGCCACCACCCCGAATATGGCTACACCTTC.

V is TRBV18 and J is TRBJ1-1, with D hard to call. This CDR3 spans 13 amino acids. Per the germline V gene, CDR1 is KGHSH and CDR2 is LQKENI. Trimming removed 1 base at V and 3 bases at J, with 6 bases between. CDR3 in DNA: TGTGCCAGCTCACCACGCCAGGACACTGAAGCTTTCTTT. Translated, it gives CASSPRQDTEAFF.

As to this clone: A much larger clone lies a single base off, so this may be a read error. In the same sample, other DNA sequences code for this CDR3. The chain uses TRBV7-8 and TRBJ1-3; no clear D gene. The CDR3 is made up of 15 amino acids. Trimming cost V 3 bases and J 0 bases, with 9 bases left between them. Germline loops: CDR1 SGHVS, CDR2 FQNEAQ. This chain's CDR3 is CASSFGEASGNTIYF. The CDR3 region has the DNA TGTGCCAGCAGCTTTGGCGAGGCCTCTGGAAACACCATATATTTT.

The chain carries TRBV19 and TRBJ1-5; D might be TRBD1 (5 bases). Germline V gives CDR1 LNHDA, CDR2 SQIVND (reference sequence). The CDR3 totals 15 residues. V was shortened by 7 bases and J by 1 base, with 14 bases between the two germline ends. The CDR3 sequence: CASKSRGRSNQPQHF. For the CDR3, the DNA is TGTGCCAGTAAATCAAGGGGACGAAGCAATCAGCCCCAGCATTTT.

V usage is TRBV18 and J usage is TRBJ2-4; possibly TRBD1 for D (5 bases). CDR3 size: 14 residues. CDR1 and CDR2 (germline): KGHSH, LQKENI. With 0 bases removed from V and 6 bases from J, the gap between germline ends came to 9 bases. CDR3 loop: CASSPPTGLNIQYF. CDR3 sequence (DNA): TGTGCCAGCTCACCACCTACAGGTTTAAACATTCAGTACTTC.

V is TRBV5-1 and J is TRBJ2-1, with 9 bases aligning to TRBD1. The CDR3 runs 15 residues. Germline loops: CDR1 SGHRS, CDR2 YFSETQ. V was pared by 4 bases and J by 0 bases, with 2 bases of the junction left unmatched. The CDR3 loop is CASSLTGGSYNEQFF. DNA of the CDR3: TGCGCCAGCAGCCTGACAGGGGGCTCCTACAATGAGCAGTTCTTC.

Only a few counts were recorded for this clone. The chain recombines TRBV19 with TRBJ2-7; D is perhaps TRBD1 or TRBD2 (5 bases each). The CDR3 runs 14 residues. Germline values: CDR1 LNHDA, CDR2 SQIVND (reference sequence). The V and J ends lost 4 bases and 3 bases respectively, with 13 bases between them. The CDR3 bases are TGTGCCAGTAGTAAGTCAGGGAGTGGCTACGAGCAGTACTTC. It is translated as CASSKSGSGYEQYF.

The rearrangement joins TRBV11-3 to TRBJ2-1; 8 nucleotides match TRBD2. Germline V gives CDR1 SGHNT, CDR2 YENEEA. This CDR3 is built from 15 residues. The junction had 9 bases not matched to a gene; V was cut back by 9 bases and J by 2 bases. The CDR3 sequence is CASSGGAGTYNEQFF. CDR3 in DNA: TGTGCCAGTTCCGGGGGGGCCGGAACCTACAATGAGCAGTTCTTC.

The chain couples TRBV2 to TRBJ1-4, with a possible D match to TRBD1 (5 bases). The CDR3 totals 18 residues. Per germline, CDR1 SNHLY and CDR2 FYNNEI. V dropped 4 bases and J dropped 0 bases, with 18 bases sitting between them. As DNA, the CDR3 is TGTGCCAGCAGTGGACTTAGGGGTTCGTACCCAACTAATGAAAAACTGTTTTTT. Its translation is CASSGLRGSYPTNEKLFF.

The chain has TRBV7-2 and TRBJ2-7; D is undetermined. V was pared by 2 bases and J by 5 bases, with 10 bases between. This CDR3 is 13 amino acids long. Germline lookup yields CDR1 SGHTA and CDR2 FQGNSA. The CDR3 here is CASSLRMGNEQYF. The CDR3 region has the DNA TGTGCCAGCAGCTTAAGGATGGGCAACGAGCAGTACTTC.

The genes are TRBV27 and TRBJ1-5; a weak D match, TRBD1 (5 bases). Germline loops: CDR1 MNHEY, CDR2 SMNVEV (reference sequence). The CDR3 is made up of 13 amino acids. V was trimmed by 6 bases and J by 7 bases, leaving 13 bases between them. The CDR3 DNA reads TGTGCCAGCAGCCAACAGGTGGGCCAGCCCCAGCATTTT. Its protein is CASSQQVGQPQHF.

The CDR3 nucleotides read TGTGCCAGCAGCTCGGGCCCGGACCGGTACTTC. Amino acid sequence: CASSSGPDRYF. This chain connects TRBV5-6 to TRBJ2-5; no reliable D call. Germline values: CDR1 SGHDT, CDR2 YYEEEE. The CDR3 spans 11 residues. Trimming pared 3 bases from V and 13 bases from J, leaving 13 bases between.

The V call is TRBV6-6, the J call TRBJ2-7; D call uncertain. The germline V gene encodes CDR1 MNHNY and CDR2 SVGAGI (reference sequence). The CDR3 is 14 amino acids. Trimming took off 0 bases at V and 5 bases at J, with 11 bases between the two ends. The CDR3 DNA reads as TGTGCCAGCAGTTACTCACTTAACCGGGACGAGCAGTACTTC. Translated, it gives CASSYSLNRDEQYF.

The chain couples TRBV7-3 to TRBJ2-7; 8 nucleotides align to TRBD2. The V and J ends lost 2 bases and 5 bases, in that order; junction bases with no gene match: 2. Germline-derived CDR1 and CDR2 are SGHTA and FQGTGA. CDR3 length: 13 residues. CDR3 amino acids: CASSLQAGDEQYF. Here the CDR3 DNA reads TGTGCCAGCAGCTTACAAGCGGGAGACGAGCAGTACTTC.

The rearrangement links TRBV25-1 to TRBJ2-5, with TRBD2 identical over 8 bases. This CDR3 has 16 amino acids. V lost 2 bases to trimming and J lost 0 bases; unmatched junction nucleotides: 5. Per the germline V gene, CDR1 is MGHDK and CDR2 is SYGVNS. The CDR3 protein is CASSEATSVYQETQYF. In DNA form, the CDR3 reads TGTGCCAGCAGTGAAGCGACTAGCGTTTACCAAGAGACCCAGTACTTC.

The J gene is TRBJ1-6, the V gene TRBV7-2, with no clear D. Germline V gives CDR1 SGHTA, CDR2 FQGNSA. This CDR3 spans 14 amino acids. Deletions cut 0 bases from V and 12 bases from J, with 12 bases between. The CDR3 DNA reads as TGTGCCAGCAGCTTAGCCCACGGAGGAGGACCCCTCCACTTT. This codes for CASSLAHGGGPLHF.

The gene calls are TRBV29-1 and TRBJ1-2; D might be TRBD1 (6 bases). The CDR3 is 18 amino acids. Germline V CDR1 and CDR2: SQVTM, ANQGSEA. V shed 0 bases and J shed 5 bases, with 25 bases lying between them. The CDR3 sequence is CSVEDQGHRVFSGYGYTF. In DNA, the CDR3 is TGCAGCGTTGAAGATCAAGGACACAGGGTTTTTTCCGGTTATGGCTACACCTTC.

This chain joins TRBV4-3 and TRBJ2-1, with D possibly being TRBD2 (5 bases). The germline V and J ends were trimmed by 0 bases and 10 bases, with 19 bases remaining between them. The CDR3 has 16 amino acids. Germline CDR1 LGHNA, CDR2 YSLEER. CDR3 DNA sequence: TGCGCCAGCAGCCAAGAGGCCGGGTTAGTCGGGGAAGAGCAGTTCTTC. It translates to CASSQEAGLVGEEQFF.

The chain employs TRBV6-6 and TRBJ2-7, with D possibly being TRBD2 (6 bases). Germline V gives CDR1 MNHNY, CDR2 SVGAGI (reference sequence). The CDR3 extends over 13 amino acids. V lost 6 bases, J lost 3 bases, and 12 bases lay in between. The CDR3: CASSRDSLYEQYF. For the CDR3, the DNA is TGTGCCAGCAGCCGGGACTCCCTCTACGAGCAGTACTTC.

V gene TRBV5-1 combines with J gene TRBJ2-1; D is unresolved. V was cut by 0 bases and J by 1 base, with 5 bases left in between. CDR1 is SGHRS, CDR2 YFSETQ, per germline. CDR3 size: 14 residues. The CDR3 region has the DNA TGCGCCAGCAGCTTGGATGAGTCCTACAATGAGCAGTTCTTC. Its translation: CASSLDESYNEQFF.

The chain is built from TRBV5-4 and TRBJ1-4; 8 bases fit TRBD1. The CDR3 consists of 16 residues. The ends lost 1 base at V and 7 bases at J; junction bases unmatched: 9. CDR1 is SGHNT and CDR2 is YYREEE in the germline V gene (reference sequence). The chain's CDR3 is CASSLRQGAIVEKLFF. In DNA form, the CDR3 reads TGTGCCAGCAGCTTGAGGCAGGGGGCAATCGTTGAAAAACTGTTTTTT.

The chain couples TRBV11-3 to TRBJ2-7; possibly TRBD1 or TRBD2 for D (6 bases each). With 4 bases removed from V and 6 bases from J, the gap between germline ends came to 13 bases. This CDR3 spans 13 amino acids. Looked up from germline, CDR1 is SGHNT and CDR2 is YENEEA. The CDR3 reads CASSSEGGFEQYF. The CDR3 DNA follows: TGTGCCAGCAGCTCAGAGGGGGGCTTCGAGCAGTACTTC. The variable domain in full, completed from reference TRBV11-3 and TRBJ2-7, reads EAGVVQSPRYKIIEKKQPVAFWCNPISGHNTLYWYLQNLGQGPELLIRYENEEAVDDSQLPKDRFSAERLKGVDSTLKIQPAELGDSAVYLCASSSEGGFEQYFGPGTRLTVT.

This sequence joins TRBV27 and TRBJ2-2; 10 bases match TRBD2. The ends lost 9 bases at V and 0 bases at J; junction bases unmatched: 16. CDR3 size: 19 residues. CDR1 is MNHEY, CDR2 SMNVEV, per germline (reference sequence). For the CDR3, the DNA is TGTGCCAGATCCGGAGAGCGGGTAGCGGGGGGCGCGAACACCGGGGAGCTGTTTTTT. Translated: CARSGERVAGGANTGELFF.

V is TRBV5-5 and J is TRBJ2-4; 7 nucleotides match TRBD1. The V segment lost 2 bases and the J segment 1 base; nucleotides outside the gene matches: 3. This CDR3 is 15 amino acids long. Germline assignment: CDR1 SGHKS and CDR2 YYEKEE (reference sequence). As DNA, the CDR3 is TGTGCCAGCAGCTTAGCGACAGGGGCCAAAAACATTCAGTACTTC. Encoded protein: CASSLATGAKNIQYF.